This entry is about one TCR beta chain. Its antigen is currently not known. Base qualities are not provided; no much larger clone lies one nucleotide away. Including the terminal cysteine and phenylalanine, the CDR3 comprises 14 residues. Only the CDR3 DNA stays, 42 bases, in frame from base 1. Based on the germline V gene, the CDR1 and CDR2 sequences are SGHNT and YENEEA. V is reduced by 5 bases and J by 4 bases, leaving a spacing of 11 bases between them. The source of the sample is a study of T cell changes during pregnancy in multiple sclerosis (dated by TCRdb to about 2019). Study-wide context: In women with multiple sclerosis, the researchers looked at how the T cell repertoire shifted as pregnancy progressed.

The library was produced with the immunoSEQ multiplex PCR assay. TCRdb mirrors the immuneACCESS table, restricted to in-frame sequences. Some clones are absent from its copies; in checked studies, under half trace to an unresolved V gene, and the reason for the others is unknown. Present in this sample are tens of thousands of clones, approximately 90% of which were seen just once. In total, the top ten clones hold approximately 0.44% of the sample. Sequencing used CD4+ T cells from peripheral blood mononuclear cells, obtained in the third trimester of pregnancy. This receptor chain uses TRBV11-3 and TRBJ2-2; a confident D gene designation cannot be given. The clonotype was recovered from a female donor with multiple sclerosis, enrolled in a pregnancy study. The CDR3: CASSPLVSTGELFF. In nucleotides, the sequence is TGTGCCAGCAGCCCATTGGTCAGCACCGGGGAGCTGTTTTTT.